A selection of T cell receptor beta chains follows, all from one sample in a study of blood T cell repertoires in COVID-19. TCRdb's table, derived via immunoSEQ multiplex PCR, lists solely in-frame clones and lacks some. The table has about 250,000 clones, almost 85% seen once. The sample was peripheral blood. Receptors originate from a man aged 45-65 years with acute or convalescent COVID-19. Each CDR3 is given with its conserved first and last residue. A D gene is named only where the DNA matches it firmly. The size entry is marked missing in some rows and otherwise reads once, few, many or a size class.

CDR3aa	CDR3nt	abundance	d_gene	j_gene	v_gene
CASNGGGDTQYF	TGTGCCAGCAACGGGGGGGGAGATACGCAGTATTTT	-	TRBD2	TRBJ2-3	TRBV12-3/TRBV12-4
CASSSSGRGIQYF	TGTGCCAGCTCATCCTCCGGGCGGGGGATTCAGTACTTC	-	TRBD2	TRBJ2-4	TRBV18
CASSPSVLAGVYNTGELFF	TGTGCCAGCTCACCATCTGTTTTAGCGGGAGTCTATAACACCGGGGAGCTGTTTTTT	-	TRBD2	TRBJ2-2	TRBV18
CASRDRTFDGYTF	TGTGCCAGCAGGGACAGGACTTTTGATGGCTACACCTTC	-	TRBD1	TRBJ1-2	TRBV7-9
CASSIGGSYEQYF	TGTGCCAGTAGTATAGGAGGGAGTTACGAGCAGTACTTC	-	-	TRBJ2-7	TRBV19
CASSSTGNTEAFF	TGTGCCAGCAGCTCGACAGGGAACACTGAAGCTTTCTTT	-	-	TRBJ1-1	TRBV7-9
CASSLDNMYEQYF	TGCGCCAGCAGCTTGGATAACATGTACGAGCAGTACTTC	-	-	TRBJ2-7	TRBV5-1
CASSDIATSTDTQYF	TGTGCCAGCAGTGACATAGCTACTAGCACAGATACGCAGTATTTT	-	-	TRBJ2-3	TRBV2
CASSAGSTNEKLFF	TGTGCCAGCAGTGCTGGGAGCACTAATGAAAAACTGTTTTTT	-	-	TRBJ1-4	TRBV28
CASSLGGRAYEQYF	TGTGCCAGCAGCTTGGGAGGAAGAGCCTACGAGCAGTACTTC	-	-	TRBJ2-7	TRBV5-6
CASSIMGRVNTEAFF	TGTGCCAGTAGTATCATGGGCAGGGTGAACACTGAAGCTTTCTTT	-	-	TRBJ1-1	TRBV19
CASSLAPGGQANTGELFF	TGCGCCAGCAGCTTGGCCCCTGGGGGACAAGCGAACACCGGGGAGCTGTTTTTT	once	-	TRBJ2-2	TRBV5-1
CASSGGHRLQGSNGYTF	TGTGCCAGCAGCGGCGGTCACCGACTACAGGGAAGCAATGGCTACACCTTC	-	-	TRBJ1-2	TRBV9
CASSPGTGVIDEQYF	TGTGCCAGCTCGCCCGGGACAGGGGTTATCGACGAGCAGTACTTC	-	TRBD1	TRBJ2-7	TRBV18
CASSRTDTYEQYF	TGTGCCAGCAGTAGGACTGATACCTACGAGCAGTACTTC	few	-	TRBJ2-7	TRBV12-3/TRBV12-4
CASSETGTPSNTEAFF	TGTGCCAGCAGTGAGACCGGGACACCCTCAAACACTGAAGCTTTCTTT	-	-	TRBJ1-1	TRBV2
CASRGTGGGQPQHF	TGTGCCAGTAGGGGGACAGGGGGAGGACAGCCCCAGCATTTT	once	TRBD1	TRBJ1-5	TRBV19
CASRAAYNEQFF	TGTGCCAGCAGGGCAGCCTACAATGAGCAGTTCTTC	-	-	TRBJ2-1	TRBV6-5
CASSLWQGATMGTPLHF	TGTGCCAGCAGCTTGTGGCAGGGGGCTACCATGGGGACACCCCTCCACTTT	-	TRBD1	TRBJ1-6	TRBV5-8
CASSLEYRNTEAFF	TGTGCCAGCAGCTTAGAATACAGGAACACTGAAGCTTTCTTT	-	-	TRBJ1-1	TRBV11-3
CASSILLAGGHNEQFF	TGTGCCAGCAGTATCCTACTAGCGGGGGGCCACAATGAGCAGTTCTTC	-	TRBD2	TRBJ2-1	TRBV27
CASSLDRKETQYF	TGTGCCAGCAGTTTAGACAGAAAAGAGACCCAGTACTTC	-	-	TRBJ2-5	TRBV12-3/TRBV12-4
CASSPTGEMTKNIQYF	TGTGCCAGTAGCCCAACAGGGGAGATGACCAAAAACATTCAGTACTTC	-	TRBD1	TRBJ2-4	TRBV19
CASSPVQVLNTEAFF	TGTGCCAGCAGCCCGGTACAGGTCCTGAACACTGAAGCTTTCTTT	-	-	TRBJ1-1	TRBV4-2
CASSLPVVKNTEAFF	TGTGCCAGCAGCTTGCCGGTTGTGAAGAACACTGAAGCTTTCTTT	-	-	TRBJ1-1	TRBV5-8